This is a list of T cell receptor beta chains from one sample in a study of shared clonotypes between healthy human individuals. The data were produced by immunoSEQ multiplex PCR, yet TCRdb's version contains in-frame clones alone and is incomplete. The data hold about 2.4 million clones, with roughly 93% observed a single time. The sample consisted of naive CD4+ T cells from PBMCs. Receptors originate from a man aged 18 to 35 in good health. Some clones in this sample may be carry-over from other donors' samples. Each CDR3 is given with its conserved first and last residue. D genes are given only for firm matches. The listing skips clone size in some rows; elsewhere it reads once, few, many or a size class.

j_call | clone_size | d_call | v_call | cdr3_nt | cdr3_aa
TRBJ1-2 | NA | TRBD1 | TRBV7-8 | TGTGCCAGCAGCTTGCGACAGGGATTTTCTACCTCTAACTATGGCTACACCTTC | CASSLRQGFSTSNYGYTF
TRBJ2-1 | NA | TRBD2 | TRBV27 | TGTGCCAGCAGTTTATTAGGTCTAGCGGGATTCGAGCAGTTCTTC | CASSLLGLAGFEQFF
TRBJ2-5 | NA | NA | TRBV7-2 | TGTGCCAGCAGTTCTGGGGAGACCCAGTACTTC | CASSSGETQYF
TRBJ2-7 | NA | TRBD2 | TRBV4-2 | TGTGCCAGCAGCCAAGACCCGGGACTAGCACACTACGAGCAGTACTTC | CASSQDPGLAHYEQYF
TRBJ1-1 | NA | NA | TRBV5-1 | TGCGCCAGCAGCTCAAGGGGCCCTGAAGCTTTCTTT | CASSSRGPEAFF
TRBJ2-7 | once | TRBD1 | TRBV4-1 | TGCGCCAGCAGCCAGAGGGGGACAGGGGGCGACGAGCAGTACTTC | CASSQRGTGGDEQYF
TRBJ2-7 | NA | NA | TRBV10-2 | TGCGCCAGCAGTGAGCCGGGACGGAGCTTCTACGAGCAGTACTTC | CASSEPGRSFYEQYF
TRBJ2-7 | once | NA | TRBV5-1 | TGCGCCAGCAGCCAGGACGGACTCCTAGACGAGCAGTACTTC | CASSQDGLLDEQYF
TRBJ2-3 | once | NA | TRBV7-2 | TGTGCCAGCAGCTTAATACCGGGGGGCGGGAACACAGATACGCAGTATTTT | CASSLIPGGGNTDTQYF
TRBJ2-7 | NA | NA | TRBV7-9 | TGTGCCAGCAGCCCAGGGAGACAGACCCAACACGAGCAGTACTTC | CASSPGRQTQHEQYF
TRBJ1-4 | few | NA | TRBV7-9 | TGTGCCAGCAGCTTATATTCCCTGGTCGATGAAAAACTGTTTTTT | CASSLYSLVDEKLFF
TRBJ1-3 | NA | NA | TRBV10-3 | TGTGCCGCCACGGAGGGGCCCTCTGGAAACACCATATATTTT | CAATEGPSGNTIYF
TRBJ1-1 | NA | NA | TRBV7-2 | TGTGCCAGCAGCTTGATTCCGGGGAACACTGAAGCTTTCTTT | CASSLIPGNTEAFF
TRBJ2-2 | once | NA | TRBV29-1 | TGCAGCGTTGTCAACAGCCTGAACACCGGGGAGCTGTTTTTT | CSVVNSLNTGELFF
TRBJ2-7 | NA | NA | TRBV28 | TGTGCCAGCAGTTATACTTTAAAAAATACCTACGAGCAGTACTTC | CASSYTLKNTYEQYF
TRBJ2-5 | NA | TRBD1 | TRBV5-4 | TGTGCCAGCAACTCCAGGGGGCAAGAGACCCAGTACTTC | CASNSRGQETQYF
TRBJ2-5 | NA | NA | TRBV7-2 | TGTGCCAGCAGCTTATCGGGGCAAGAGACCCAGTACTTC | CASSLSGQETQYF
TRBJ2-6 | NA | NA | TRBV27 | TGTGCCAGCAGTCCCAACTCTGGGGCCAACGTCCTGACTTTC | CASSPNSGANVLTF
TRBJ2-1 | NA | NA | TRBV7-3 | TGTGCCAGCAGTATGACCGGGGGCTCCTACAATGAGCAGTTCTTC | CASSMTGGSYNEQFF